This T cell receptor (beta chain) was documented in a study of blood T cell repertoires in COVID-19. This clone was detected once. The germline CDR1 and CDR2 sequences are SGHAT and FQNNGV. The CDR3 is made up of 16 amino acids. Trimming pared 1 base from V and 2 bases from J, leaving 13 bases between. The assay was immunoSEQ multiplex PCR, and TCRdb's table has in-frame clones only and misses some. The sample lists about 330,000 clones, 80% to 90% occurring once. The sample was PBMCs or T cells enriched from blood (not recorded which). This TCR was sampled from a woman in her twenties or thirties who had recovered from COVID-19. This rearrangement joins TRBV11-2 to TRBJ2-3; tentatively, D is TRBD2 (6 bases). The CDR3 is CASSLVWGLHTDTQYF. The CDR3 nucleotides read TGTGCCAGCAGCTTAGTCTGGGGACTGCACACAGATACGCAGTATTTT.